The 18 T cell receptor beta chains below were found in one sample sequenced in a study of T-cell memory formation after mild COVID-19 (dated by TCRdb to the early 2020s). Libraries were made using 5' RACE. Sequencing used an Illumina NovaSeq 6000. The public sequencing data were trimmed at Q25 with fastp and processed into clonotypes with MiXCR by TCRdb, which kept only in-frame beta chains. Every entry covers one CDR3 protein and lists the most common genes and DNA from its rows. The sample contains a few hundred thousand distinct CDR3 sequences, approximately 15% of them found a single time. The ten largest make up 21% of the sample. Input material: PBMCs or a T cell subset sorted from them (not recorded which). Every receptor here comes from a young man who had mild COVID-19 (a few samples of this study predate the infection). The sample titles of this study are shuffled in the database, so cell type and time point are left out; the donor was told from shared clones.

This clonotype was seen only a few times. The chain uses TRBV5-6 and TRBJ1-4; unclear D gene. The CDR3 sequence is 13 residues long. Germline assignment: CDR1 SGHDT and CDR2 YYEEEE. The V end lost 0 bases, the J end lost 4 bases, and 4 bases lay between the germline ends. The CDR3 nucleotides read TGTGCCAGCAGCTTGGATGGTAATGAAAAACTGTTTTTT. Residues: CASSLDGNEKLFF. The full variable domain, with the rest looked up from reference TRBV5-6 and TRBJ1-4, is DAGVTQSPTHLIKTRGQQVTLRCSPKSGHDTVSWYQQALGQGPQFIFQYYEEEERQRGNFPDRFSGHQFPNYSSELNVNALLLGDSALYLCASSLDGNEKLFFGSGTQLSVL.

The V and J genes are TRBV2 and TRBJ2-1; D is undetermined. The V and J ends lost 8 bases and 2 bases respectively, with 4 bases between them. Germline loops: CDR1 SNHLY, CDR2 FYNNEI. CDR3 length: 11 amino acids. DNA of the CDR3: TGTGCCAGCGGGCCCTACAATGAGCAGTTCTTC. Its protein product is CASGPYNEQFF. Complete variable domain (other parts from reference TRBV2 and TRBJ2-1): EPEVTQTPSHQVTQMGQEVILRCVPISNHLYFYWYRQILGQKVEFLVSFYNNEISEKSEIFDDQFSVERPDGSNFTLKIRSTKLEDSAMYFCASGPYNEQFFGPGTRLTVL.

Ten or more counts support this clonotype. This sequence joins TRBV6-5 and TRBJ1-2; 9 bases align to TRBD1. CDR1 and CDR2 from the germline V gene are MNHEY and SVGAGI. The CDR3 is made up of 16 amino acids. J lost 2 bases, V lost 6 bases, and 10 bases had no gene match. Here the CDR3 reads CASRDWGTGTNYGYTF. CDR3 in DNA: TGTGCCAGCAGAGACTGGGGGACAGGGACAAACTATGGCTACACCTTC.

This clonotype showed up many times. This sequence joins TRBV7-9 and TRBJ2-1; the match to TRBD1 covers 10 bases. V trimming: 6 bases; J trimming: 5 bases; junction bases outside the gene matches: 7. CDR1 SEHNR and CDR2 FQNEAQ come from the germline V gene (reference sequence). This CDR3 contains 15 residues. The CDR3 sequence: CASSWTGGTNNEQFF. CDR3 sequence (DNA): TGTGCCAGCAGTTGGACAGGGGGTACCAACAATGAGCAGTTCTTC. Full variable domain (rest looked up from reference TRBV7-9 and TRBJ2-1): DTGVSQNPRHKITKRGQNVTFRCDPISEHNRLYWYRQTLGQGPEFLTYFQNEAQLEKSRLLSDRFSAERPKGSFSTLEIQRTEQGDSAMYLCASSWTGGTNNEQFFGPGTRLTVL.

V gene TRBV5-5 combines with J gene TRBJ2-1; D is perhaps TRBD1 or TRBD2 (6 bases each). The V gene lost 4 bases and the J gene lost 15 bases, with 20 bases spanning the gap. CDR1 SGHKS and CDR2 YYEKEE come from the germline V gene (reference sequence). The length of the CDR3 is 13 residues. CDR3 sequence: CASSALGGPSLFF. CDR3 coding DNA: TGTGCCAGCAGCGCGTTAGGGGGGCCGAGTTTGTTCTTC.

Ten or more counts support this clonotype. The rearrangement joins TRBV7-2 to TRBJ2-3, with D uncertain. This CDR3 region has 16 residues. Germline lookup yields CDR1 SGHTA and CDR2 FQGNSA. The V and J ends lost 3 bases and 2 bases respectively, with 15 bases between them. This CDR3 is CASSFLGGSNTDTQYF. CDR3 bases: TGTGCCAGCAGCTTTCTTGGTGGTTCTAACACAGATACGCAGTATTTT.

This clonotype has a count of ten or more. The V and J genes are TRBV29-1 and TRBJ1-1; D uncertain. There are 11 residues in the CDR3. The V gene's germline CDR1 is SQVTM and CDR2 ANQGSEA. The V gene lost 4 bases and the J gene lost 11 bases, with 14 bases spanning the gap. This CDR3 is CSVVVLGRAFF. CDR3 bases: TGCAGCGTTGTCGTACTCGGACGGGCTTTCTTT.

This clonotype was seen only a few times. The chain employs TRBV2 and TRBJ2-4; D remains unclear. The ends were cut back, 1 base at V and 0 bases at J, with 13 bases in the middle. This CDR3 has 17 residues. Per the germline V gene, CDR1 is SNHLY and CDR2 is FYNNEI. In DNA form, the CDR3 reads TGTGCCAGCAGTGAAGGGCAACTATGGCTAGCCAAAAACATTCAGTACTTC. It translates to CASSEGQLWLAKNIQYF.

This clonotype was seen more than once but under ten times. The chain carries TRBV9 and TRBJ2-3; D tentatively reads TRBD1 or TRBD2 (5 bases each). Trimming removed 3 bases at V and 6 bases at J, with 11 bases between. This CDR3 has 13 amino acids. Germline V lookup: CDR1 SGDLS, CDR2 YYNGEE. CDR3 sequence reads: CASSGGMRDTQYF. The CDR3 DNA sequence: TGTGCCAGCAGCGGGGGGATGAGGGATACGCAGTATTTT.

This clonotype was detected ten times or more. V gene TRBV19 combines with J gene TRBJ2-1; D may be TRBD1 (6 bases). The CDR3 is 13 residues long. Between the trimmed V and J ends, which lost 5 bases and 12 bases, there was a span of 17 bases. Germline V gene sequence: CDR1 LNHDA, CDR2 SQIVND (reference sequence). CDR3 in amino acids: CASSVGTLLTQFF. In DNA form, the CDR3 reads TGTGCCAGTAGTGTCGGGACACTACTTACGCAGTTCTTC.

V and J are TRBV4-3 and TRBJ2-7, with a weak D call TRBD1 (5 bases). Trimming cost V 4 bases and J 3 bases, with 10 bases left between them. CDR1 and CDR2 (germline): LGHNA, YSLEER. The CDR3 is 13 residues long. CDR3 nucleotide sequence: TGCGCCAGCAGCCGGACATCGAACTACGAGCAGTACTTC. This encodes CASSRTSNYEQYF.

This clonotype was detected many times. The chain employs TRBV4-3 and TRBJ2-3; D is unclear. V lost 0 bases and J lost 1, with 14 bases in between. This CDR3 comprises 17 residues. Germline loops: CDR1 LGHNA, CDR2 YSLEER. The CDR3 sequence is CASSQDRRSARTDTQYF. Written as DNA, the CDR3 is TGCGCCAGCAGCCAAGACCGCAGGAGCGCCCGCACAGATACGCAGTATTTT.

This clonotype was picked up a small number of times. J is TRBJ1-2 and V is TRBV12-5, with TRBD1 matching over 10 bases. The CDR3 length is 16 residues. V was pared by 2 bases and J by 6 bases, with 9 bases of the junction left unmatched. Germline CDR1 reads LGHNT; CDR2 reads FRNRAP. CDR3 in amino acids: CASGLPPGQGTNGYTF. CDR3 DNA: TGTGCTAGTGGTTTGCCACCGGGACAGGGGACCAATGGCTACACCTTC.

As DNA, the CDR3 is TGCGCCAGCAGCCAACGAGGGCCGAACAATGAGCAGTTCTTC. As protein: CASSQRGPNNEQFF. The J gene is TRBJ2-1, the V gene TRBV4-3; tentative D call: TRBD2 (5 bases). The CDR3 consists of 14 residues. Germline CDR1 reads LGHNA; CDR2 reads YSLEER. V was trimmed by 2 bases and J by 5 bases, leaving 10 bases between them.

This clonotype was counted between two and nine times. The V and J genes are TRBV29-1 and TRBJ2-6; possibly TRBD1 for D (5 bases). This CDR3 comprises 14 residues. Trimming took 6 bases from V and 4 from J, leaving 13 bases between them. Germline values: CDR1 SQVTM, CDR2 ANQGSEA. The CDR3 DNA is TGCAGCGTGTCAGGGAACGCGGGGGCCAACGTCCTGACTTTC. The encoded protein is CSVSGNAGANVLTF.

The rearrangement uses TRBV12-3 or TRBV12-4 and TRBJ1-1; TRBD1 matches at 7 bases. The CDR3 is made up of 14 amino acids. The ends lost 6 bases at V and 1 base at J; junction bases unmatched: 5. The CDR3: CASSDYRGNTEAFF. The CDR3 nucleotides read TGTGCCAGCAGCGATTACAGGGGGAACACTGAAGCTTTCTTT.

This clonotype was observed once. At one end, the junction sequence differs from germline, possibly due to a read error. J is TRBJ2-3 and V is TRBV6-2 or TRBV6-3, with D possibly TRBD2 on 7 matching bases. The CDR3 runs 13 residues. CDR1 and CDR2 (germline): MNHEY, SVGEGT. The CDR3 coding sequence is TGTGCCACGGTAACGGGGGGCACAGATACTCAGTATTTT. It yields the protein CATVTGGTDTQYF.

This clonotype was recorded once. This chain uses TRBV27 with TRBJ1-5; D unresolved. Looked up from germline, CDR1 is MNHEY and CDR2 is SMNVEV (reference sequence). Trimming pared 2 bases from V and 7 bases from J, leaving 12 bases between. There are 14 residues in the CDR3. DNA for the CDR3: TGTGCCAGCAGTTTAGGAGGGTTCGACCAGCCCCAGCATTTT. Its protein product is CASSLGGFDQPQHF.